This TCR beta chain appears in the sequencing data of a study of T cells in Graves' hyperthyroidism and ophthalmopathy. V was cut by 6 bases and J by 4 bases, with 9 bases left in between. Germline assignment: CDR1 SQVTM and CDR2 ANQGSEA. CDR3 length: 11 residues. TCR beta CDR3 region amplification was performed from RNA transcripts. An initial round of RT-PCR targeting the TCR CDR3 relied on the HTBI primer set. TCRdb re-called the multiplex PCR reads through MiXCR, storing one row per CDR3 protein. The data contain about 260,000 distinct CDR3 sequences, less than 30% of them seen just once; the ten biggest clones take up approximately 30%.

This clonotype was sampled from a man aged 40-50 years with Graves' hyperthyroidism that later progressed to Graves' ophthalmopathy. Input material: blood. The V gene is TRBV29-1, the J gene TRBJ1-1, with D perhaps TRBD1 (6 bases). CDR3 nucleotide sequence: TGCAGCGTGGGGGGCCTCACTGAAGCTTTCTTT. As protein: CSVGGLTEAFF.